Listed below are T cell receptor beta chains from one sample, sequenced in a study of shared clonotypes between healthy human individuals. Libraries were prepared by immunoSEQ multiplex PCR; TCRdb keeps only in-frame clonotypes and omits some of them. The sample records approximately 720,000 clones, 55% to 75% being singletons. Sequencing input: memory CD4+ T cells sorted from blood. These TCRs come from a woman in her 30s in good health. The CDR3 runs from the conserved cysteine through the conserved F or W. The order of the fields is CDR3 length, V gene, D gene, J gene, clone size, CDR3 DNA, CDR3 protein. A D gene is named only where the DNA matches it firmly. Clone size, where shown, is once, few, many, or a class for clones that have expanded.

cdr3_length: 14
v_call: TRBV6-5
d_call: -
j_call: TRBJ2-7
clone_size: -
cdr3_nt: TGTGCCAGCAGTTACTCGACAGGAGCCTACGAGCAGTACTTC
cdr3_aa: CASSYSTGAYEQYF

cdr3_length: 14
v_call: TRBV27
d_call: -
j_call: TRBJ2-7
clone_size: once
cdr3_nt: TGTGCCAGCAGACTAACCGGGAACTTCTACGAGCAGTACTTC
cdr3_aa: CASRLTGNFYEQYF

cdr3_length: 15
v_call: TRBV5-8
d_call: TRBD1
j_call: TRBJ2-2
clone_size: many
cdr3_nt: TGTGCCAGCAGCGACGGGACAGCGAACACCGGGGAGCTGTTTTTT
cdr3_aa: CASSDGTANTGELFF

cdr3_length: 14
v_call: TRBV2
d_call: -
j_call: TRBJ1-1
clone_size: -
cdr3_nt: TGTGCCAGCAGTGAAAACAGGGTGAACACTGAAGCTTTCTTT
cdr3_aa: CASSENRVNTEAFF

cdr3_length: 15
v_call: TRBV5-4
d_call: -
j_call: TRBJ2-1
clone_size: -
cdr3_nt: TGTGCCAGCAGCTGGGGAAGGGACAATTACAATGAGCAGTTCTTC
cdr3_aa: CASSWGRDNYNEQFF

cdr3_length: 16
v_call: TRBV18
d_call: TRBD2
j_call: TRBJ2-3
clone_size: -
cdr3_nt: TGTGCCAGCTCACCCCCGGGGCTAGCGGGAGGAGATACGCAGTATTTT
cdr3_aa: CASSPPGLAGGDTQYF

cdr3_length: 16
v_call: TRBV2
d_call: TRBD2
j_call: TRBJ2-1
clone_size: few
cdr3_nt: TGTGCCAGCAGTCGGACTAGCGGGGCCTTCTACAATGAGCAGTTCTTC
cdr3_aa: CASSRTSGAFYNEQFF

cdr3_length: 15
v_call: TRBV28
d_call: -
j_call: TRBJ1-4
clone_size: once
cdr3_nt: TGTGCCAGCAATTCGGGGGGGGTAACTAATGAAAAACTGTTTTTT
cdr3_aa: CASNSGGVTNEKLFF

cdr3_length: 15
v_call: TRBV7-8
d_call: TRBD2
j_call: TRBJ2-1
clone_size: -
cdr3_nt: TGTGCCAGCAGCCGAGGCAGCGGGACCTACAATGAGCAGTTCTTC
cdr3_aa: CASSRGSGTYNEQFF

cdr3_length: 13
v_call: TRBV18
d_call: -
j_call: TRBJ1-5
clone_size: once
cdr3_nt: TGTGCCAGCTCACCACCGGGCTATCAGCCCCAGCATTTT
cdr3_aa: CASSPPGYQPQHF